The clone carrying this TCR beta chain occurred many times. As the template, RNA transcripts were used to amplify TCR beta CDR3 regions. HTBI-primed RT-PCR formed the first round, and a multiplex PCR formed the second. Via MiXCR, TCRdb re-called the multiplex PCR reads, giving one row per CDR3 protein. In the table there are under 350,000 distinct CDR3 sequences, under 20% of which are singletons. These data belong to a study of Graves' ophthalmopathy and Graves' hyperthyroidism. Unmatched junction bases numbered 9, after V lost 4 bases and J lost 0 bases. Per germline, CDR1 SNHLY and CDR2 FYNNEI. The CDR3 length is 17 residues.

Sequenced material: peripheral blood. The V gene is TRBV2, the J gene TRBJ1-5; TRBD1 matches at 7 bases. This clonotype was sampled from an adult man with Graves' ophthalmopathy. The CDR3 DNA is TGTGCCAGCAGTGGGGACAGACCCCTATATAGCAATCAGCCCCAGCATTTT. Translating it yields CASSGDRPLYSNQPQHF.